This TCR beta chain was retrieved from a study of neurological immune-mediated disorders (dated by TCRdb to about 2019). The study in broad terms: Peripheral blood TCR-beta repertoires from HTLV-I-associated myelopathy (HAM/TSP) patients, multiple sclerosis patients and healthy controls were compared by UMI-based sequencing. Alongside PBMC samples, the set of more than 80 TCR-beta libraries contained longitudinal samples, technical triplicates, and paired CD4+ and CD8+ T-cell subsets that had been sorted. The cohort was made up of about 65 subjects, consisting of about 14 HAM/TSP patients, about 34 multiple sclerosis patients and 20 healthy controls. What the study reported, not specific to this receptor: No identical CDR3 amino acid sequences were found to be shared among expanded clones across subjects, suggesting that TCR-beta repertoires were private in all groups. TCR clonal expansion was highest in HAM/TSP patients and lowest in MS patients, with MS patients falling below even healthy controls.

The healthy controls were volunteers from a blood bank in Maryland, USA. Unsorted PBMC libraries were generated from 2 million PBMCs stored in RNAlater at -80 °C until RNA extraction. Peripheral blood was subjected to Ficoll-Hypaque density gradient centrifugation to isolate PBMCs, which were then cryopreserved in liquid nitrogen. cDNA was synthesized by template-switch 5'RACE using a primer carrying a 10-nucleotide random unique molecular identifier by which each TCR transcript was tagged. Every sequencing run yielded over 190 million TCR-beta sequences covering 15-18 subjects. The RNeasy kit was used for extraction of total RNA. The KAPA Real-time Library Amplification kit was used to amplify TCR-beta VDJ regions with primers targeting the TCR constant region and the 5'RACE anchor. Sample indexes and Illumina adaptors were added in a first PCR, after which library yield was increased in a second PCR. After purification with Ampure beads, the TCR product of roughly 650 bp was size-selected on a 2% E-gel SizeSelection system. Before pooling, libraries had their quality checked on a Bioanalyzer, their concentration measured with Qubit, and their quantity determined with the Kapa Library Quantification kit. An Illumina HiSeq 2500 sequenced the libraries paired-end 2 x 150 bp. To increase sequence diversity, about 24-32% phiX was spiked into each library pool. Per the source publication's procedure: The UMI-based MiGEC pipeline processed quality-filtered reads and removed over 80% of raw TCR sequences during error correction. IMGT germline references were used for aligning VDJ genes, and each clonotype was defined as a unique CDR3 amino acid sequence together with its V-J genes. VDJtools evaluated clonal expansion, Shannon diversity and CDR3 relatedness (CalcPairwiseDistances, ClusterSamples); CLCbio workbench built phylogenetic trees. Clones with at least 8 unique UMIs were defined as expanded, with this threshold being based on coefficient-of-variation modelling across technical triplicates. The public reads were quality trimmed at Q25 with fastp and then assembled into clones with MiXCR by TCRdb, keeping productive beta chains. Identical CDR3 proteins give one entry, which carries the most common genes and DNA. TCRdb, rather than the study authors, made the V and J calls. Present in this sample are 20,000 to 25,000 distinct CDR3 sequences, 6.7% of which were seen just once. Jointly, the top ten make up approximately 4.3% of the sample.

The cysteine opens and the phenylalanine closes a CDR3 of 11 amino acids. Just CDR3 DNA is preserved here, 33 bases in frame from base 1. Trimming takes 3 bases from V and 1 base from J, and the germline ends sit 1 base apart. Many counts were recorded for this clonotype. The clone's antigen remains unknown. Qualities for individual bases were not recorded, and no much larger clone is one base off. The clonotype originates from a middle-aged woman in good health. The chain is made from TRBV12-3 or TRBV12-4 and TRBJ2-7, with the identity of the D gene unclear. Sample: PBMCs. The bases read TGTGCCAGCAGTTTTTCCTACGAGCAGTACTTC. Translated, this gives CASSFSYEQYF.